This passage covers 5 T cell receptor beta chains from one sample sequenced in a study of radiotherapy plus CTLA-4 blockade in lung cancer. Sequenced by immunoSEQ multiplex PCR; TCRdb stores in-frame clones only, minus some. The sample lists about 99,000 clones, almost 90% occurring once. The material was peripheral blood, obtained from a patient treated with radiotherapy plus ipilimumab. Receptors originate from a human donor with non-small cell lung cancer that progressed on radiotherapy plus ipilimumab.

This clone has only one observation. CDR3 amino acids: CASSLGTGGEQYF. The CDR3 DNA follows: TGTGCCAGCTCACTGGGGACAGGGGGCGAGCAGTACTTC. The chain employs TRBV18 and TRBJ2-5, with TRBD1 matching over 11 bases. The DNA end lines up better with TRBJ2-7; the J call may be wrong. The CDR3 runs to 13 residues. The germline V gene has CDR1 KGHSH and CDR2 LQKENI.

The chain is built from TRBV25-1 and TRBJ1-4, with D unclear. Trimming cost V 3 bases and J 8 bases, with 1 base left between them. Germline assignment: CDR1 MGHDK and CDR2 SYGVNS. The CDR3 spans 10 residues. The CDR3 spells CASSDEKLFF. In DNA, the CDR3 is TGTGCCAGCAGTGACGAAAAACTGTTTTTT.

The chain recombines TRBV5-1 with TRBJ1-3; no firm D call. CDR3 size: 15 residues. In germline, CDR1 is SGHRS, CDR2 YFSETQ. The V gene lost 3 bases and the J gene lost 3 bases, with 13 bases spanning the gap. Here the CDR3 DNA reads TGCGCCAGCAGCTCCGGGAGGGAAGTTGGAAACACCATATATTTT. Its protein product is CASSSGREVGNTIYF.

This chain links TRBV27 with TRBJ2-6; a possible D gene is TRBD2 (6 bases). The germline gives CDR1 MNHEY, CDR2 SMNVEV (reference sequence). The CDR3 covers 15 residues. V was pared by 4 bases and J by 2 bases, with 9 bases between. For the CDR3, the DNA is TGTGCCAGCAGTTCTGGAGGGGCTGGGGCCAACGTCCTGACTTTC. This sequence encodes CASSSGGAGANVLTF.

This clone is a singleton in its sample. The rearrangement uses TRBV6-5 and TRBJ2-1; 9 bases align to TRBD2. The CDR3 totals 15 residues. The germline V gene encodes CDR1 MNHEY and CDR2 SVGAGI. V lost 5 bases to trimming and J lost 9 bases; unmatched junction nucleotides: 11. Here the CDR3 DNA reads TGTGCCAGCAGTCCCAGAGTAGCGGGAGACGCTGAGCAGTTCTTC. Its translation: CASSPRVAGDAEQFF.